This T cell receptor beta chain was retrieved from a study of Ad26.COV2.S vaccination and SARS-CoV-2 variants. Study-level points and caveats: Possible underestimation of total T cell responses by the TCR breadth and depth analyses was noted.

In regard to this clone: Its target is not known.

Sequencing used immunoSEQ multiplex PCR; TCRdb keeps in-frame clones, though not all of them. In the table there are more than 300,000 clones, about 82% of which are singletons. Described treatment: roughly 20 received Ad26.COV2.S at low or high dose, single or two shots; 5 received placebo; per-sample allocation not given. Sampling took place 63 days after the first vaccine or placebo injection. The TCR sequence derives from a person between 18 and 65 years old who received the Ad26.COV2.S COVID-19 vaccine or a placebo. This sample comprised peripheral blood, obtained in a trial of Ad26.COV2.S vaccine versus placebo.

CDR3 nucleotides: TGTGCCAGCTCACAAGGCCGGGACACTGAAGCTTTCTTT. It specifies CASSQGRDTEAFF. The rearrangement joins TRBV18 to TRBJ1-1, with D uncertain. V lost 4 bases and J 3 bases, leaving 9 bases between the germline ends. The CDR3 runs 13 residues. Germline CDR1 reads KGHSH; CDR2 reads LQKENI.